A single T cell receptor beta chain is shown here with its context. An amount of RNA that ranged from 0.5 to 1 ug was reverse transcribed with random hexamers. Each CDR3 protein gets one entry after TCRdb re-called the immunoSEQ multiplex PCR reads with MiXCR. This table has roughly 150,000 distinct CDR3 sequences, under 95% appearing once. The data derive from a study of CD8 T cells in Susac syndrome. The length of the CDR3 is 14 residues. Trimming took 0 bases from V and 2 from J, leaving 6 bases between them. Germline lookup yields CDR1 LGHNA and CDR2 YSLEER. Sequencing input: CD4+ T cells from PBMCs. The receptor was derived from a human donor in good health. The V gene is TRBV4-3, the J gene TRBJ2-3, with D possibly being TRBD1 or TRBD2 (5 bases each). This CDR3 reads CASSQDGTTDTQYF. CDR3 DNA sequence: TGCGCCAGCAGCCAAGACGGGACCACAGATACGCAGTATTTT.